A selection of T cell receptor beta chains follows, all from one sample in a study of blood T cell repertoires in COVID-19. Some clones are missing from TCRdb's copy, which holds only in-frame ones; the method was immunoSEQ multiplex PCR. In the table there are some 340,000 clones, roughly four fifths of which are singletons. The sample consisted of PBMCs or T cells enriched from blood (not recorded which). These receptors all stem from a woman between 50 and 59 years old who had recovered from COVID-19. The CDR3 runs from the conserved cysteine through the conserved F or W. D genes are given only for firm matches. The size entry is marked missing in some rows and otherwise reads once, few, many or a size class.

TRBJ2-1 | TRBD2 | - | TRBV11-3 | CASSLILAGAFSYNEQFF | TGTGCCAGCAGCTTGATACTAGCGGGGGCCTTTTCTTACAATGAGCAGTTCTTC
TRBJ2-3 | - | - | TRBV7-9 | CASSFPGAGGADTQYF | TGTGCCAGCAGCTTCCCAGGGGCAGGAGGTGCAGATACGCAGTATTTT
TRBJ2-3 | TRBD2 | - | TRBV6-2/TRBV6-3 | CASSATSADTQYF | TGTGCCAGCAGTGCGACTAGCGCAGATACGCAGTATTTT
TRBJ1-1 | TRBD1 | - | TRBV30 | CAWSGTGFLGTEAFF | TGTGCCTGGAGTGGGACAGGGTTTTTGGGCACTGAAGCTTTCTTT
TRBJ1-5 | - | - | TRBV10-3 | CAISTQGQNQPQHF | TGTGCCATCAGTACTCAGGGTCAGAATCAGCCCCAGCATTTT
TRBJ1-2 | TRBD1 | - | TRBV18 | CASSAIPGTDYGYTF | TGTGCCAGCTCAGCAATCCCCGGGACAGACTATGGCTACACCTTC
TRBJ1-6 | TRBD1 | - | TRBV7-2 | CASSLVSSGQGISPLHF | TGTGCCAGCAGCTTAGTAAGCTCGGGACAGGGTATCTCACCCCTCCACTTT
TRBJ1-4 | - | - | TRBV2 | CASSIYTGIVEKLFF | TGTGCCAGCAGTATTTACACAGGGATCGTGGAAAAACTGTTTTTT
TRBJ1-2 | - | once | TRBV19 | CASSIGSQYLYYGYTF | TGTGCCAGTAGTATAGGGTCTCAGTATCTTTACTATGGCTACACCTTC
TRBJ2-7 | TRBD1 | - | TRBV5-1 | CASSRAGQVHYEQYF | TGCGCCAGCAGCCGGGCGGGACAGGTTCATTACGAGCAGTACTTC
TRBJ2-3 | - | - | TRBV9 | CASSADQRNTDTQYF | TGTGCCAGCAGCGCAGACCAGCGGAACACAGATACGCAGTATTTT
TRBJ2-2 | TRBD1 | once | TRBV19 | CASKPLAGSTGTGELFF | TGTGCCAGTAAACCGCTCGCAGGGTCGACAGGGACCGGGGAGCTGTTTTTT
TRBJ1-1 | - | once | TRBV5-1 | CASHEDGNTEAFF | TGCGCCAGCCACGAGGATGGGAACACTGAAGCTTTCTTT
TRBJ2-1 | TRBD2 | - | TRBV7-9 | CASSSTVLAGGLNNNEQFF | TGTGCCAGCAGCTCAACGGTGCTAGCGGGAGGACTAAACAACAATGAGCAGTTCTTC
TRBJ1-5 | - | - | TRBV4-2 | CASSQDINQPQHF | TGTGCCAGCAGCCAAGATATCAATCAGCCCCAGCATTTT
TRBJ1-2 | - | - | TRBV12-3/TRBV12-4 | CASSLQDSYGYTF | TGTGCCAGCAGTTTGCAGGACAGTTATGGCTACACCTTC
TRBJ1-1 | - | - | TRBV29-1 | CSVEGFGAEAFF | TGCAGCGTTGAAGGTTTCGGGGCTGAAGCTTTCTTT
TRBJ1-1 | - | - | TRBV11-3 | CASDLSFQGRGTPEAFF | TGTGCCAGCGATCTCAGCTTCCAGGGAAGGGGAACACCTGAAGCTTTCTTT
TRBJ1-4 | TRBD1 | - | TRBV12-3/TRBV12-4 | CASSLGQGKKLFF | TGTGCCAGCAGTCTCGGACAGGGAAAAAAACTGTTTTTT
TRBJ2-7 | TRBD1 | few | TRBV15 | CATSGAQGAVSEQYF | TGTGCCACCAGCGGGGCACAGGGGGCAGTGAGCGAGCAGTACTTC
TRBJ1-1 | - | - | TRBV6-4 | CASRKTGLNTEAFF | TGTGCCAGCAGGAAGACAGGATTGAACACTGAAGCTTTCTTT
TRBJ2-2 | TRBD1 | - | TRBV5-1 | CASTDKTGTNTGELFF | TGCGCCAGCACCGATAAGACAGGGACGAACACCGGGGAGCTGTTTTTT
TRBJ2-5 | - | - | TRBV9 | CASSVDGTPETQYF | TGTGCCAGCAGCGTAGATGGCACCCCTGAGACCCAGTACTTC
TRBJ1-3 | - | - | TRBV12-1 | CASSFGSRDRAGNTIYF | TGTGCCAGCAGCTTTGGGAGCCGGGACAGGGCTGGAAACACCATATATTTT
TRBJ2-7 | - | - | TRBV2 | CASFTGPYEQYF | TGTGCCAGCTTTACAGGCCCCTACGAGCAGTACTTC
TRBJ2-7 | TRBD2 | - | TRBV5-1 | CASSGPGLAGEASFGEQYF | TGCGCCAGCAGCGGTCCGGGACTAGCGGGAGAAGCTTCTTTCGGCGAGCAGTACTTC
TRBJ1-2 | TRBD1 | - | TRBV10-1 | CASSHGQGFFRRYGYTF | TGCGCCAGCAGCCACGGACAGGGCTTCTTTAGGAGATATGGCTACACCTTC
TRBJ2-7 | TRBD1 | - | TRBV6-5 | CASINFRGSYEQYF | TGTGCCAGCATTAATTTCAGGGGGTCCTACGAGCAGTACTTC
TRBJ1-1 | TRBD1 | - | TRBV5-1 | CASSSPGRDRKNTEAFF | TGCGCCAGCAGCTCCCCGGGGCGGGACAGAAAGAACACTGAAGCTTTCTTT
TRBJ1-2 | - | - | TRBV5-6 | CASSPFGGVDGYGYTF | TGTGCCAGCAGCCCTTTTGGGGGGGTTGATGGCTATGGCTACACCTTC
TRBJ1-4 | TRBD1 | - | TRBV19 | CASSIGGTDNEKLFF | TGTGCCAGTAGTATTGGAGGGACAGATAATGAAAAACTGTTTTTT
TRBJ2-1 | - | - | TRBV18 | CASSPPSGNEQFF | TGTGCCAGCTCACCACCGTCGGGGAATGAGCAGTTCTTC
TRBJ2-1 | TRBD2 | - | TRBV14 | CASSQEFGSGSNEQFF | TGTGCCAGCAGCCAAGAGTTTGGTAGCGGGAGTAATGAGCAGTTCTTC
TRBJ1-5 | TRBD1 | - | TRBV9 | CASSPSQGLGGQPQHF | TGTGCCAGCAGCCCCTCACAGGGGTTGGGCGGGCAGCCCCAGCATTTT
TRBJ2-6 | - | - | TRBV5-4 | CASSPGLPRGTGANVLTF | TGTGCCAGCAGCCCCGGCCTACCCAGGGGTACTGGGGCCAACGTCCTGACTTTC
TRBJ1-2 | - | few | TRBV4-1 | CASSQDVSRGYTF | TGCGCCAGCAGCCAAGACGTCTCGAGGGGCTACACCTTC
TRBJ1-1 | - | - | TRBV18 | CASSPPDRLNTEAFF | TGTGCCAGCTCACCTCCGGACAGATTGAACACTGAAGCTTTCTTT
TRBJ2-7 | TRBD1 | few | TRBV7-2 | CASSSVRTGGQYF | TGTGCCAGCAGCTCCGTTCGGACAGGGGGGCAGTACTTC
TRBJ1-2 | - | - | TRBV5-4 | CASSSAAEIYGYTF | TGTGCCAGCAGCTCGGCGGCAGAGATCTATGGCTACACCTTC
TRBJ1-1 | - | - | TRBV27 | CASSLQGWSTEAFF | TGTGCCAGCAGTTTGCAGGGATGGAGCACTGAAGCTTTCTTT
TRBJ1-2 | - | few | TRBV7-2 | CASRQGNYGYTF | TGTGCCAGCCGGCAGGGGAACTATGGCTACACCTTC
TRBJ2-7 | TRBD1 | - | TRBV5-1 | CASSNDRASSYEQYF | TGCGCCAGCAGCAACGACAGGGCGAGCTCCTACGAGCAGTACTTC
TRBJ2-2 | TRBD2 | - | TRBV6-2/TRBV6-3 | CASSYALAGVDTGELFF | TGTGCCAGCAGTTATGCCCTCGCGGGAGTAGACACCGGGGAGCTGTTTTTT
TRBJ2-7 | TRBD2 | - | TRBV6-1 | CASSENSGIYEQYF | TGTGCCAGCAGTGAGAATAGCGGGATCTACGAGCAGTACTTC
TRBJ1-2 | - | - | TRBV7-9 | CASSFASAGNYGYTF | TGTGCCAGCAGCTTCGCCTCGGCAGGGAACTATGGCTACACCTTC
TRBJ1-2 | - | - | TRBV4-3 | CASKGTVTRDTYGYTF | TGCGCCAGCAAAGGTACGGTCACCCGGGACACCTATGGCTACACCTTC
TRBJ2-3 | - | - | TRBV5-1 | CASSFRLKDTQYF | TGCGCCAGCAGCTTCAGACTTAAAGATACGCAGTATTTT
TRBJ1-3 | - | - | TRBV7-2 | CASSPGGWSSGNTIYF | TGTGCCAGCAGCCCTGGGGGCTGGAGCTCTGGAAACACCATATATTTT
TRBJ1-4 | - | - | TRBV24-1 | CATSDPGHGEKLFF | TGTGCCACCAGTGACCCCGGACACGGTGAAAAACTGTTTTTT
TRBJ1-2 | TRBD1 | - | TRBV5-6 | CASSTGQGDGYTF | TGTGCCAGCAGCACTGGACAGGGGGATGGCTACACCTTC
TRBJ2-1 | - | - | TRBV9 | CASSAPPTVRWNEQFF | TGTGCCAGCAGCGCGCCACCGACAGTTAGGTGGAATGAGCAGTTCTTC
TRBJ2-7 | TRBD1 | few | TRBV5-8 | CASSLAGTGVSEQYF | TGTGCCAGCAGCTTGGCCGGGACAGGGGTCTCCGAGCAGTACTTC
TRBJ2-1 | TRBD1 | - | TRBV5-4 | CASSLSSGQGAGEQFF | TGTGCCAGCAGCTTGTCGTCAGGACAGGGGGCCGGTGAGCAGTTCTTC
TRBJ1-2 | - | - | TRBV6-2/TRBV6-3 | CASSLTVHGYTF | TGTGCCAGCAGCCTGACAGTGCATGGCTACACCTTC
TRBJ2-7 | TRBD2 | once | TRBV6-1 | CASSEASGRVIHEQYF | TGTGCCAGCAGTGAAGCTAGCGGGAGGGTGATCCACGAGCAGTACTTC